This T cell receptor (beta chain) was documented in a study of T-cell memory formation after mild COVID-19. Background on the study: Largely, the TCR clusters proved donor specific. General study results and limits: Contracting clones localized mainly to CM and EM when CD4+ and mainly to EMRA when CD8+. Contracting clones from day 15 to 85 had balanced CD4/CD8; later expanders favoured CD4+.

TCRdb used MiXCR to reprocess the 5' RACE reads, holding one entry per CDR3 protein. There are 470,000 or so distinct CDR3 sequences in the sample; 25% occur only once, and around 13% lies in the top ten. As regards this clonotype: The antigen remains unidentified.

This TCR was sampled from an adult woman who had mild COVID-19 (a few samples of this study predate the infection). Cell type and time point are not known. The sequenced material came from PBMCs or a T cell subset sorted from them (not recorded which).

The CDR3 sequence is CASSYERSGNSPLHF. For the CDR3, the DNA is TGTGCCAGCAGTTACGAGCGGAGTGGTAATTCACCCCTCCACTTT. The rearrangement links TRBV6-6 to TRBJ1-6; no clear D gene. The V gene's germline CDR1 is MNHNY and CDR2 SVGAGI (reference sequence). Between the trimmed V and J ends, which lost 2 bases and 6 bases, there was a span of 11 bases. CDR3 size: 15 residues.